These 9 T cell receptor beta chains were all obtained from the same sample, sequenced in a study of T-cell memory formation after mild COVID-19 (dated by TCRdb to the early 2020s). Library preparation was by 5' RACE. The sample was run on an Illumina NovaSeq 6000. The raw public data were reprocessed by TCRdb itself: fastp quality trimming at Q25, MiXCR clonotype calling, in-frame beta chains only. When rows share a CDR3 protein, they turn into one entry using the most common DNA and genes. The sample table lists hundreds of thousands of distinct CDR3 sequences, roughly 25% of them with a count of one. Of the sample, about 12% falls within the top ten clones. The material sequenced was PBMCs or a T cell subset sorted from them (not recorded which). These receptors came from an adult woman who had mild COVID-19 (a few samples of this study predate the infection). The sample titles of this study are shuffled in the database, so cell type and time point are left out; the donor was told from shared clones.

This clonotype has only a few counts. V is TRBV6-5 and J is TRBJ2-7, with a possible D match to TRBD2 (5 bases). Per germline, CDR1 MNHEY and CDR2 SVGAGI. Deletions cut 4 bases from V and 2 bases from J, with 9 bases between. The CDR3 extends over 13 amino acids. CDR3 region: CASSWKRTYEQYF. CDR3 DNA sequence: TGTGCCAGCAGTTGGAAGCGGACCTACGAGCAGTACTTC.

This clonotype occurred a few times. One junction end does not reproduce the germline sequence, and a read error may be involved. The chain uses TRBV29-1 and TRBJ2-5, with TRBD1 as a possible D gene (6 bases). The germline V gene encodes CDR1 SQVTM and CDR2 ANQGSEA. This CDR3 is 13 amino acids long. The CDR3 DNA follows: TGCAGCGTGGAAGCAGGGGTGGGAGAGACCCAGTACTTC. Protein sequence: CSVEAGVGETQYF.

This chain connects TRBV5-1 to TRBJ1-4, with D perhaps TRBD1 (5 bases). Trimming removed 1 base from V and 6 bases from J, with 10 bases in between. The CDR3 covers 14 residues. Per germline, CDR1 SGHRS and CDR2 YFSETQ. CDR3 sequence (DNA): TGCGCCAGCAGCTTGTCAGCCAGGGATGAAAAACTGTTTTTT. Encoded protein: CASSLSARDEKLFF.

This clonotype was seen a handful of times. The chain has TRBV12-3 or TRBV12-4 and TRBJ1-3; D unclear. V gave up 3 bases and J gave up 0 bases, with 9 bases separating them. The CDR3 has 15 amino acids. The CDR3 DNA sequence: TGTGCCAGCAGTTTGGGCTCTTTCTCTGGAAACACCATATATTTT. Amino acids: CASSLGSFSGNTIYF.

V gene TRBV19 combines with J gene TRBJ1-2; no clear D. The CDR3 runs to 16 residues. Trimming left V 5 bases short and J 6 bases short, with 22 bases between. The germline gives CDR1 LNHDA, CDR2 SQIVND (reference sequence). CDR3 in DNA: TGTGCCAGTAGTCCCCGGGCTGCAGGCCACGAAGATGGCTACACCTTC. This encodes CASSPRAAGHEDGYTF.

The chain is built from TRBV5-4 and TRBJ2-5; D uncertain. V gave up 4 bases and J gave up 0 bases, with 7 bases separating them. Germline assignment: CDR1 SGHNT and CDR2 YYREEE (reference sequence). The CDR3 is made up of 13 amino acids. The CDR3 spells CASSGMYQETQYF. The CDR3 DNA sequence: TGTGCCAGCAGCGGGATGTACCAAGAGACCCAGTACTTC.

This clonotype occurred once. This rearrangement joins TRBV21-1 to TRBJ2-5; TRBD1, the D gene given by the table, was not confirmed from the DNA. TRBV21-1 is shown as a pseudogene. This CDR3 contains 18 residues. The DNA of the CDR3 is TGTGCCAGCAGCAAAGCACGGGGGACCGACTTGGATGAAGAGACCCAGTACTTC. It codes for CASSKARGTDLDEETQYF.

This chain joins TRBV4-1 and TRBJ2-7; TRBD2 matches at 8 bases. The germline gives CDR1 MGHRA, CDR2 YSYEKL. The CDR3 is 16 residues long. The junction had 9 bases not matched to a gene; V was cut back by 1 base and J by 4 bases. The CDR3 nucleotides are TGCGCCAGCAGCCAAGTTGCGGCGGGGGGCGAATACGAGCAGTACTTC. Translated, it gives CASSQVAAGGEYEQYF.

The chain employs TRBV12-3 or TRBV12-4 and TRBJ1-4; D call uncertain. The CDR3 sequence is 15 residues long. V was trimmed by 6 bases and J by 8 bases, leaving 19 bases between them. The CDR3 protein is CASSVSGSPPEKLFF. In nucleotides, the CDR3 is TGTGCCAGCAGCGTATCCGGGTCTCCCCCGGAAAAACTGTTTTTT.